This T cell receptor (beta chain) was recovered during a study of CD8 T cells in ankylosing spondylitis. Study observations and caveats: Certain motif variants had earlier appeared in reactive arthritis synovial fluid and blood. As reported, disease-linked clones showed significant enrichment in matched ankylosing spondylitis synovial fluid.

This CDR3 region has 13 residues. V was pared by 0 bases and J by 3 bases, with 7 bases between. From germline, CDR1 is SGHRS and CDR2 YFSETQ. This clonotype was detected many times. The antigen remains undetermined. Scientists made TCR beta libraries using quantitative 5'-RACE with molecular barcodes. TCRdb reprocessed the 5' RACE reads with MiXCR, giving one entry per CDR3 protein. The sample has 200,000 to 250,000 distinct CDR3 sequences, roughly 25% seen once. The chain has TRBV5-1 and TRBJ2-7, with unresolved D. Material: blood, either unsorted or a sorted T cell fraction (not recorded which). The receptor's source is a male donor with ankylosing spondylitis or in good health (not recorded which). The CDR3 DNA sequence: TGCGCCAGCAGCTTGGATGTAGGCTACGAGCAGTACTTC. Its translation is CASSLDVGYEQYF.